This T cell receptor (beta chain) was recovered during a study of shared clonotypes between healthy human individuals. Across the whole study: Researchers assigned three CD4 naive, three CD4 memory, two CD8 naive and one CD8 memory plate to each donor. Points from the study as a whole: A handful of donors showed sharing of around 5.3% of naive CD4 clonotypes.

Points on this clone: What it binds is unknown.

There were only Caucasian adults among the donors, and all lived in Nashville, Tennessee. CD4+ cells underwent separation, giving CD45RA+ naive and CD45RA-negative memory subsets. Here immunoSEQ multiplex PCR was the method, and the copy in TCRdb shows in-frame clones only, minus some. The sample includes hundreds of thousands of clones, under 80% of them seen just once. The source of this sequence is a woman in her twenties or thirties in good health. The sequencing input was memory CD4+ T cells sorted from blood. The sample's subset: CD45RA-negative fraction.

The CDR3 DNA reads TGTGCCAGCACCCCCGGGGACAGGGATGTCAATGAGCAGTTCTTC. Its translation: CASTPGDRDVNEQFF. J is TRBJ2-1 and V is TRBV28; TRBD1 aligns across 9 bases. Trimming took 7 bases from V and 6 from J; bases not matched to a gene: 10. Germline values: CDR1 MDHEN, CDR2 SYDVKM. The CDR3 spans 15 residues.